The 9 T cell receptor beta chains given below trace back to one sample, sequenced in a study of blood T cell repertoires in COVID-19. Here immunoSEQ multiplex PCR was the method, and the copy in TCRdb shows in-frame clones only, minus some. The sample yields about 78,000 clones, 90% seen once. The sequencing sample was made of peripheral blood. Every receptor here comes from a woman aged 45 to 65 in a cohort sampled during active COVID-19.

The chain has TRBV2 and TRBJ1-2; possibly TRBD1 for D (5 bases). Trimming shortened V by 8 bases and J by 4 bases, and 20 bases separated the two germline ends. Germline V gives CDR1 SNHLY, CDR2 FYNNEI. The CDR3 consists of 15 residues. CDR3 nucleotide sequence: TGTGCCAGCTTCCCAGGATGGGGCAGTGCCTATGGCTACACCTTC. Protein sequence: CASFPGWGSAYGYTF.

CDR3 region: CASSSQREQFF. The CDR3 DNA follows: TGTGCCAGCAGTTCTCAGCGGGAGCAGTTCTTC. V and J are TRBV27 and TRBJ2-1, with D possibly TRBD2 on 5 matching bases. The germline CDR1 and CDR2 sequences are MNHEY and SMNVEV (reference sequence). The CDR3 is made up of 11 amino acids. V dropped 4 bases and J dropped 10 bases, with 8 bases sitting between them.

This clone occurred a few times. V and J are TRBV6-5 and TRBJ2-7; TRBD1 aligns across 9 bases. The CDR3 extends over 13 amino acids. Trimming at V came to 6 bases and at J to 3 bases, leaving 3 bases not matched to a gene. In germline, CDR1 is MNHEY, CDR2 SVGAGI. CDR3 sequence: CASRGTGNYEQYF. The CDR3 nucleotides are TGTGCCAGCAGAGGGACAGGGAACTACGAGCAGTACTTC.

The V gene is TRBV27, the J gene TRBJ2-1, with 10 bases identical to TRBD2. J was trimmed by 0 bases and V by 6 bases; bases with no gene match: 5. Germline V lookup: CDR1 MNHEY, CDR2 SMNVEV (reference sequence). This CDR3 is 16 amino acids long. CDR3 amino acids: CASSRVAGGSYNEQFF. The DNA for the CDR3 is TGTGCCAGCAGCAGAGTAGCGGGGGGCTCCTACAATGAGCAGTTCTTC.

This clone was picked up one time. The V gene is TRBV5-1, the J gene TRBJ2-2; 8 nucleotides line up with TRBD1. V dropped 4 bases and J dropped 4; count of bases not matched to a gene: 6. This CDR3 is built from 15 residues. CDR1 SGHRS and CDR2 YFSETQ come from the germline V gene. The CDR3 region is CASSPTGEATGELFF. The CDR3 DNA sequence: TGCGCCAGCAGCCCGACAGGGGAGGCCACCGGGGAGCTGTTTTTT.

V gene TRBV19 combines with J gene TRBJ1-4; D ambiguous. V was clipped by 6 bases and J by 3 bases, with 14 bases between them. There are 15 residues in the CDR3. Germline lookup yields CDR1 LNHDA and CDR2 SQIVND (reference sequence). CDR3 loop: CASRGGPGPNEKLFF. The CDR3 DNA sequence: TGTGCCAGTAGGGGAGGCCCCGGACCTAATGAAAAACTGTTTTTT.

In its sample, this clone was seen once. The V call is TRBV27, the J call TRBJ2-7; D may be TRBD1 (5 bases). Germline CDR1 is MNHEY and CDR2 is SMNVEV (reference sequence). V was clipped by 3 bases and J by 4 bases, with 13 bases between them. The CDR3 covers 14 residues. The CDR3 loop is CASSFRREGYEQYF. The CDR3 DNA sequence: TGTGCCAGCAGTTTCCGCAGGGAAGGGTACGAGCAGTACTTC.

The V gene is TRBV9, the J gene TRBJ1-3; D unclear. Germline CDR1 reads SGDLS; CDR2 reads YYNGEE. CDR3 length: 16 residues. V was clipped by 2 bases and J by 7 bases, with 19 bases between them. The CDR3 region has the DNA TGTGCCAGCAGCGTTCTCACAGACCCCCGGAAGAACACCATATATTTT. This translates into CASSVLTDPRKNTIYF.

The rearrangement uses TRBV3-1 (or the pseudogene TRBV3-2) and TRBJ1-1; tentative D call: TRBD1 (5 bases). This CDR3 comprises 13 residues. From germline, CDR1 is LGHDT and CDR2 YNNKEL (reference sequence). Trimming took off 1 base at V and 9 bases at J, with 12 bases between the two ends. CDR3 region: CASSQVLDSKAFF. The CDR3 DNA sequence: TGTGCCAGCAGCCAAGTGCTAGACAGCAAAGCTTTCTTT.